This TCR beta chain emerged from a study of post-analysis software for immune sequencing data. Overall study: Relapsing-remitting, secondary progressive and progressive-relapsing multiple sclerosis were all included among the disease courses. General study results and limits: The five TRBV segments detected at higher frequency in patients than in controls included TRBV5-6, TRBV5-1 and TRBV20-1. Same-batch preparations were strongly co-clustered by F measure. When compared against controls, multiple sclerosis patients showed significantly lower normalized Chao1 diversity.

Prepared TCR beta cDNA libraries contained unique molecular identifiers. Starting from about 0.94 to 9.7 million T cells, the study yielded 460,000 or so cDNA molecules. TCRdb recomputed calls from the PCR reads with MiXCR, one row per CDR3 protein. The sample includes hundreds of thousands of distinct CDR3 sequences, approximately 59% of them seen just once. Per germline, CDR1 GTSNPN and CDR2 SVGIG (reference sequence). J lost 15 bases, V lost 2 bases, and 10 bases had no gene match. The CDR3 runs 13 residues. Of note for this clonotype: Antigen specificity is unknown.

The sequence came from a girl aged 2-10 years with multiple sclerosis. Sequencing was done on a sample of blood. The gene calls are TRBV30 and TRBJ1-6; 7 bases map to TRBD1. The CDR3 here is CAWSPTDHRGLHF. The DNA of the CDR3 is TGTGCCTGGAGTCCAACCGACCACAGGGGCCTCCACTTT. Full variable domain (outside the CDR3, taken from reference TRBV30 and TRBJ1-6): SQTIHQWPATLVQPVGSPLSLECTVEGTSNPNLYWYRQAAGRGLQLLFYSVGIGQISSEVPQNLSASRPQDRQFILSSKKLLLSDSGFYLCAWSPTDHRGLHFGNGTRLTVT.